Detailed here is one T cell receptor beta chain. The antigen is undetermined. The junction departs from the called germline gene at one end, perhaps through a read error. TCRdb re-analysed the reads in MiXCR, keeping a single row per CDR3 protein. The data show more than 300,000 distinct CDR3 sequences, about 35% seen once. The germline V gene encodes CDR1 LNHDA and CDR2 SQIVND (reference sequence). This CDR3 region has 15 residues. This specimen comes from a study of T cell repertoires in cytomegalovirus infection. General study points: Cumulative frequency (of public TCR beta family members) identified carriers of CMV plus the relevant HLA. There were HLA-C-restricted CMV-specific TCR beta clonotypes dominating the ex vivo response.

The rearrangement links TRBV19 to TRBJ2-5, with 8 bases aligning to TRBD2. Sequencing was performed on cultured PBMCs, taken from culture after CMV antigen stimulation. The TCR sequence derives from a human donor in good health (CMV status not recorded). Some clones in this sample may be carry-over from other donors' samples. The CDR3 loop reads CASGIMAGGGETQYF. The CDR3 bases are TGTGCCAGTGGTATTATGGCGGGAGGAGGAGAGACCCAGTACTTC. The whole variable domain, filled in from reference TRBV19 and TRBJ2-5, reads DGGITQSPKYLFRKEGQNVTLSCEQNLNHDAMYWYRQDPGQGLRLIYYSQIVNDFQKGDIAEGYSVSREKKESFPLTVTSAQKNPTAFYLCASGIMAGGGETQYFGPGTRLLVL.